This entry lists 8 T cell receptor beta chains sequenced from one sample in a study of long-term antiretroviral therapy in people with HIV. Version v3.0 of the immunoSEQ assay ran at survey level. Method: immunoSEQ multiplex PCR; TCRdb's copy keeps in-frame clones and lacks some. The repertoire holds about 28,000 clones, with roughly 90% as singletons. The sequences come from unsorted PBMCs, collected 3.1 years after starting antiretroviral therapy. These receptors came from a man in his late teens or twenties with HIV.

This clone was seen a single time. The chain carries TRBV7-8 and TRBJ1-3, with 8 bases lining up with TRBD1. CDR1 and CDR2 (germline): SGHVS, FQNEAQ. V lost 5 bases, J lost 1 base, and 19 bases stayed unmatched. The CDR3 runs 20 residues. Here the CDR3 DNA reads TGTGCCAGCAGCGCCCGACAGGGGCTATCCTTAATGGGGTCTGGAAACACCATATATTTT. It codes for CASSARQGLSLMGSGNTIYF.

The chain combines TRBV7-2 with TRBJ2-7, with TRBD1 matching 11 bases. V shed 5 bases and J 4 bases; nucleotides not matched to a gene: 4. Germline CDR1 and CDR2: SGHTA and FQGNSA. The CDR3 has 14 residues. DNA of the CDR3: TGTGCCAGCAGCCCAGGGACAGGGGGGTACGAGCAGTACTTC. It specifies CASSPGTGGYEQYF.

The CDR3 region has the DNA TGTGCTAGTGGGGGGACGGATACGCAGTATTTT. This sequence encodes CASGGTDTQYF. V is TRBV12-5 and J is TRBJ2-3; D tentatively reads TRBD1 or TRBD2 (5 bases each). Trimming shortened V by 6 bases and J by 6 bases, and 7 bases separated the two germline ends. CDR1 and CDR2 from the germline V gene are LGHNT and FRNRAP. The CDR3 is 11 residues long.

The CDR3 loop is CASSQGARTYEQYF. CDR3 coding DNA: TGCGCCAGCAGCCAAGGGGCGAGAACGTACGAGCAGTACTTC. The chain combines TRBV4-3 with TRBJ2-7; D gene uncertain. The germline V gene has CDR1 LGHNA and CDR2 YSLEER. Trimming removed 1 base at V and 4 bases at J, with 11 bases between. The CDR3 has 14 amino acids.

A few counts support this clone. This chain links TRBV27 with TRBJ2-2; D is ambiguous. The CDR3 contains 12 residues. V gave up 5 bases and J gave up 5 bases, with 6 bases separating them. Germline CDR1 and CDR2: MNHEY and SMNVEV (reference sequence). The CDR3 bases are TGTGCCAGCAGTCCTCCGACCGGGGAGCTGTTTTTT. Its translation: CASSPPTGELFF.

V gene TRBV7-2 combines with J gene TRBJ2-7; the match to TRBD1 covers 7 bases. Trimming cost V 5 bases and J 7 bases; bases outside gene matches: 8. CDR3 length: 13 residues. Germline V gene sequence: CDR1 SGHTA, CDR2 FQGNSA. The CDR3 sequence is CASSRDRVEEQYF. The CDR3, as DNA: TGTGCCAGCAGCCGCGACAGGGTAGAGGAGCAGTACTTC.

This clone has a single count. This chain joins TRBV30 and TRBJ2-7, with a weak D call TRBD1 (5 bases). With 2 bases removed from V and 2 bases from J, the gap between germline ends came to 13 bases. This CDR3 has 14 residues. Germline CDR1 is GTSNPN and CDR2 is SVGIG (reference sequence). The CDR3 is CAWSRLGATYEQYF. DNA of the CDR3: TGTGCCTGGAGTAGGTTAGGGGCGACCTACGAGCAGTACTTC. Complete variable domain (other parts from reference TRBV30 and TRBJ2-7): SQTIHQWPATLVQPVGSPLSLECTVEGTSNPNLYWYRQAAGRGLQLLFYSVGIGQISSEVPQNLSASRPQDRQFILSSKKLLLSDSGFYLCAWSRLGATYEQYFGPGTRLTVT.

Here the CDR3 reads CASSRTAYSDTQYF. Here the CDR3 DNA reads TGTGCCAGCAGCCGCACCGCCTACTCAGATACGCAGTATTTT. The chain employs TRBV7-2 and TRBJ2-3; no clear D. Germline V lookup: CDR1 SGHTA, CDR2 FQGNSA. V was trimmed by 5 bases and J by 4 bases, leaving 13 bases between them. CDR3 length: 14 amino acids.